This T cell receptor beta chain was sequenced in a study of human T cells and chemical hapten exposure. The overall study: For the roughly 23-week duration of the study, patients were given weekly doses of diphenylcyclopropenone on the scalp.

V lost 0 bases and J 2 bases, leaving 6 bases between the germline ends. In germline, CDR1 is SGHKS, CDR2 YYEKEE (reference sequence). This CDR3 has 14 residues. Time point in this sample: patch test 1, 2 weeks after DPC sensitization. Indicated treatment: therapeutic diphenylcyclopropenone sensitization with weekly scalp DPC. Non-pregnant alopecia patients aged 18 to 70, suitable for DPC therapy. TCRdb recomputed calls from the RACE reads with MiXCR, one row per CDR3 protein. The data contain about 120,000 distinct CDR3 sequences, about 13% of them singletons. Study-wide points: There were significantly more large CDR3 similarity clusters among expanded TCRs than among controls.

This clonotype appeared a few times. Its specificity is unknown. The source was whole blood, collected in connection with sensitization to the hapten diphenylcyclopropenone (DPC). The V and J genes are TRBV5-5 and TRBJ2-1, with D hard to call. This clonotype was sampled from a man between 18 and 35 years old with alopecia areata. Some clones in this sample may be carry-over from other donors' samples. The CDR3 protein is CASSLDRAYNEQFF. The CDR3 DNA reads as TGTGCCAGCAGCTTGGACAGAGCCTACAATGAGCAGTTCTTC.